This TCR beta chain emerged from a study of CD8+CD57+ T cells in acquired aplastic anemia. Study summary: On average, sorted CD4+ and CD8+ cells gave 3 to 3.5 ug of DNA. General study findings and limits: Controls and patients did not differ significantly in CD8+ Simpson's diversity.

Germline values: CDR1 ENHRY, CDR2 SYGVKD. The V end lost 2 bases, the J end lost 7 bases, and 14 bases lay between the germline ends. The CDR3 is 14 amino acids. Both TCR beta VDJ combination and CDR3 sequence profiling were carried out. Genomic DNA was the template for this profiling. TCRdb called the reads again in MiXCR, with one record for every CDR3 protein. The data show roughly 290,000 distinct CDR3 sequences, about three fifths seen once. In patients chosen for sequencing, flow cytometry had shown CD8+CD57+ cell expansion. Patients had not yet gotten any therapy when their blood was taken for sampling. Points on this clonotype: Its antigen is undetermined.

This chain uses TRBV10-3 with TRBJ1-2, with D possibly TRBD1 on 5 matching bases. Input material: sorted CD4+, CD8+, or CD8+CD57+ T cells (not recorded which) from PBMCs. This receptor was taken from a human donor with aplastic anemia. CDR3 DNA sequence: TGTGCCATCAGTGAGAGCGGGACCCGAGGTGGCTACACCTTC. Translation gives CAISESGTRGGYTF.